This T cell receptor (beta chain) came from a study of PD-1 blockade in mismatch repair-deficient tumors. The V end lost 4 bases, the J end lost 7 bases, and 7 bases lay between the germline ends. In germline, CDR1 is MNHNY, CDR2 SVGAGI (reference sequence). There are 11 residues in the CDR3. Profiled with immunoSEQ multiplex PCR; TCRdb holds only in-frame clones, not every one. Of approximately 110,000 clones in the sample, around 80% were seen once. The chain is built from TRBV6-6 and TRBJ1-2; D call uncertain. Sequenced material: peripheral blood, taken about 13 months after starting pembrolizumab. This TCR was recovered from an adult with mismatch repair-deficient cancer. The CDR3, as DNA: TGTGCCAGCAGTTGGACGGGTGGCTACACCTTC. Translated, it gives CASSWTGGYTF.